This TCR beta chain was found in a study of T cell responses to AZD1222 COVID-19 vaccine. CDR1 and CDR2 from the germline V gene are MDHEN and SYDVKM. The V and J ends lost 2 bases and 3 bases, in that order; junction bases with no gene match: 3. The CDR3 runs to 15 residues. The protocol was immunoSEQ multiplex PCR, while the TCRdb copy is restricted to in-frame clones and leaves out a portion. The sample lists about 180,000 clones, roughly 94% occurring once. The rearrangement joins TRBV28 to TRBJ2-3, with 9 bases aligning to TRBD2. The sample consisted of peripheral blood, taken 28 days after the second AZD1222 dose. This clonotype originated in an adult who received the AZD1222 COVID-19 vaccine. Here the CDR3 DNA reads TGTGCCAGCAGTTTACCCAGCGGGAGGACAGATACGCAGTATTTT. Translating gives CASSLPSGRTDTQYF.